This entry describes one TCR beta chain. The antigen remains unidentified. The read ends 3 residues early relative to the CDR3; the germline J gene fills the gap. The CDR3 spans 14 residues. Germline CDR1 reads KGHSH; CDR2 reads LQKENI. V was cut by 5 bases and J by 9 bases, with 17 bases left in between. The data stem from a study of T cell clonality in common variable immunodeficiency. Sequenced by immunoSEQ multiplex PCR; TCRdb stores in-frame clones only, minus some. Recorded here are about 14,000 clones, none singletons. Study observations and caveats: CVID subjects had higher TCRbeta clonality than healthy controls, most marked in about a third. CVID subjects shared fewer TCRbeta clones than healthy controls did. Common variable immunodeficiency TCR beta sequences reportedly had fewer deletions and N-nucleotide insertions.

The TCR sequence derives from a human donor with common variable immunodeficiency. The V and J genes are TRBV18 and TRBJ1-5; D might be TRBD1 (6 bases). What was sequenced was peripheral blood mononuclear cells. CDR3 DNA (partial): TGTGCCAGCTCAAAGGACAGCCGTCAGGGGCCC. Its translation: CASSKDSRQGP. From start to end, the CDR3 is CASSKDSRQGPQHF.